The entry below describes one TCR beta chain. It has no known antigen specificity. No much larger clonotype is one base removed from it; base qualities were not supplied. The cohort comprised several hundred healthy bone marrow donors. At the time of sampling, all cohort members were nominally healthy, though unrecorded immune exposures were likely present. The donor was CMV seropositive and was included in the group of 250 to 300 seropositive cohort members. Every donor gave a peripheral blood sample, and the peripheral blood mononuclear cells from that sample were used for TCR beta sequencing. Genomic DNA was extracted from the blood cell samples with the Qiagen DNeasy Blood Extraction Kit. Library preparation used the immunoSEQ multiplex PCR assay. The multiplex PCR relied on a mix of 60 forward primers for TCR Vbeta segments and 13 reverse primers for TCR Jbeta segments. Amplification of the CDR3 region of rearranged TCR beta genes was performed with a multiplex PCR assay on genomic DNA. The amplified TCR beta libraries were sequenced on the Illumina HiSeq System as 87-base-pair reads. The paper's processing steps were these. In a later analysis, some 80 million unique TCR beta chains were counted across the approximately 640 repertoires, and roughly 11 million of these chains were shared by at least two donors. To remove PCR and sequencing errors, raw reads were error-corrected and collapsed into unique sequences using a nearest-neighbor algorithm that merged closely related sequences. Alignment of CDR3 sequences to IMGT reference sequences was used to assign V, D and J gene segments. For a sequence to be retained, a match of at least six nucleotides was required to both a V gene segment and a J gene segment. Rearrangements were classified as productive when the CDR3 lacked stop codons and remained in frame with V and J, and all other rearrangements were classified as non-productive. Following IMGT convention, CDR3 was defined as the stretch from the second conserved V-encoded cysteine up to the conserved J-encoded phenylalanine. The earlier analysis of 500 to 650 of the donors excluded any sequence lacking an unambiguous match to a single V gene segment. An earlier analysis of some 500 of the donors classified V segments as functional when productive rearrangements were above 56.7% and as segregating when the standard deviation between donors was above 5%. To diagnose cytomegalovirus status from the catalog of TCR beta chain sequences, a statistical classification framework was built. V and J gene assignment, in a later analysis, came from comparing TCR nucleotide sequences with IMGT/GENE-DB human TR gene sequences. A later analysis assigned CDR3 sequences and most-parsimonious VDJ recombination scenarios with the TCRdist pipeline. A later analysis defined each TCR beta chain by its CDR3 amino acid sequence plus V-gene family, and excluded reads lacking a unique V-gene family. To address suspected cross-contamination and a sequencing artifact, a later analysis removed 450 to 700 highly shared, low-generation-probability nucleotide sequences. In a later analysis, a clonal expansion index for each public chain was calculated from normalized within-repertoire ranks of inferred template counts. In a later analysis, generation probabilities were computed using a VDJ recombination model fitted to out-of-frame rearrangements, and the results were checked against IGoR. A later analysis scored TCR-TCR, TCR-HLA and TCR-CMV co-occurrence with hypergeometric tests, applying a repertoire-size bias correction to TCR pairs. A later analysis estimated false discovery rates by permuting HLA or CMV assignments 20 times. A later analysis grouped co-occurring TCRs with DBSCAN, adding TCRdist sequence similarity when clustering within HLA-allele-positive subsets. Co-occurrence clustering excluded repertoires with fewer than 30,000 or more than 120,000 public chains, plus five with anomalous nucleotide sharing. This immuneACCESS table, as held by TCRdb, lists in-frame sequences with V and J called but not all clones. Of the missing ones, under half trace to an unresolved V gene in checked studies; the others have no known cause. The DNA was the basis for D and trimming; V, J and clone size are from that table. Within this sample are 100,000 or so clones, with around 81% of them counted one time only. Of the sample, about 5% falls within the top ten clones.

Trimmed from V: 6 bases; trimmed from J: 2 bases; junction bases lacking a gene match: 6. The CDR3 spans 14 residues, from the cysteine through the phenylalanine. The retained sequence is limited to the CDR3, 42 bases, with the frame set at the first base. The germline V gene specifies MNHEY as CDR1 and SVGAGI as CDR2. This sample is drawn from a study of cytomegalovirus exposure and HLA in healthy donors (dated by TCRdb to between 2016 and 2019). For the study in its entirety: According to an earlier analysis of 587 of the donors, 150 million to 200 million T cells yielded 120 million or so unique TCR beta sequences and about 300 Gb of sequence data. A later genetic analysis used genome-wide SNP genotypes for about three fifths of the 666 donors, treating that subset as a discovery cohort. Among the roughly 390 genotyped donors, roughly 80% belonged to the genetic ancestry cluster associated with self-reported Caucasian donors. On average, about 200,000 unique TCR beta nucleotide sequences were sequenced per donor among 300 to 500 genotyped donors of the cohort, with roughly 19% of those sequences being non-productive. In a later analysis, previously published TCR beta repertoires from fewer than 750 donors were re-analyzed and high-resolution HLA genotyping was added so that TCR occurrence patterns could be studied. Four or five DR-DQ haplotypes were treated as single units for association and clustering because of strong linkage in the cohort. Rather than drawing on any new phenotypic data, the later analysis identified candidate immune exposures from TCR beta sequences and the way those sequences occurred across donors. Alongside the repertoire data, information on donor age, sex, ethnicity and CMV serostatus was compiled. Around 300 gigabases of sequencing data and approximately 84 million unique TCR sequences were included in an early release covering roughly 600 HLA-typed donors. Both class I and class II loci were covered by HLA typing, at four-digit resolution. An earlier analysis of approximately 630 of the donors applied high-throughput TCR beta sequencing to assess whether each TCR beta V gene segment acted as functional or pseudogenic. The study used immunosequencing to profile the T cell repertoires of about 670 subjects and linked those repertoires to cytomegalovirus serostatus. All discovery cohort repertoires had been generated using a single sequencing platform. Besides the first cohort of roughly 700 subjects, a separate validation cohort made up of 120 different subjects was used. Typing coverage differed by locus: A, B, C, DRB1 and DQB1 were typed in about 620-640 donors, DQA1 in about 500, DPA1 in 600 to 610, and DPB1 in 472. The aim of the study was to test whether cataloging public T cell receptors could identify signatures of past pathogen exposure. To predict cytomegalovirus infection status, the study brought together high-throughput TCR immunosequencing, statistical association of individual TCRs with disease status, and machine learning. Results the study describes overall, beyond this receptor: According to a later analysis, TCR association rates differed among HLA loci, with DRB1 alleles showing the most associated TCRs and HLA-C alleles showing the fewest. Because the 87-base-pair reads could not distinguish some IMGT-functional V segments, including TRBV6-2 and TRBV6-3, those segments were excluded. A later analysis found that most CMV-associated TCR beta chains appeared HLA-restricted, with HLA associations seemingly driven largely by CMV exposure. HLA typing was unavailable for some donors at each locus, so association tests used only the typed subset. The study listed 150 to 200 TCR beta chains as associated with cytomegalovirus. In a later analysis, some 18,000 TCR beta sequences were associated with specific HLA alleles at a false discovery rate of 0.05. In both the original and validation cohorts, the classifier was reported to diagnose cytomegalovirus status with high specificity and sensitivity. The authors suggested that the approach could potentially be generalized to other disease states and immunological phenotypes. A cluster of highly shared sequence variants was judged likely to be a technical artifact of the sequencing pipeline. Presence/absence analyses assumed roughly uniform sequencing depth across donors, an assumption that may not hold. CMV serostatus was the only immune exposure information available for the cohort. Because counts were too low, some 17 rarely observed V segments, including chromosome 9 orphons, were excluded from the earlier analysis of around 590 of the donors. In vitro tests confirmed that a few of the cytomegalovirus-associated TCR beta chains recognize cytomegalovirus antigens. In this cohort, only TCR beta chains were sequenced, and detectable features were limited by the absence of alpha or paired-chain data. A further reported finding was that TCR beta sequences accurately predicted the HLA-A and HLA-B alleles for most subjects in the first cohort. An earlier analysis of approximately 530 of the donors showed that most TCR beta V segments appeared in productive rearrangements either about 90% or about 30% of the time, which broadly matched IMGT annotations. When HLA alleles, especially DR and DQ, strongly co-occurred, TCR associations were difficult to assign to individual alleles. Compared with equally common non-associated chains, HLA-associated TCR beta chains in a later analysis were more clonally expanded and had lower generation probabilities. Linkage disequilibrium might explain the correlated functional status among segregating V segments, but an unknown experimental factor could not be ruled out. Several of the top co-occurrence clusters appeared to be linked to parvovirus B19, influenza, CMV and Epstein-Barr virus, according to a later analysis. Most TCR sequences were observed very rarely across donors, whereas some public TCRs were present in many individuals. Compared with the approximately 710-donor mean, donors in an Asian-associated ancestry cluster had fewer N-insertions in productive TCRs, according to a later genetic analysis. In a later genetic analysis, a missense DCLRE1C variant was associated with V-gene and J-gene trimming of TCR beta chains, and the association was replicated in an independent cohort.

This TCR came from a man aged 40-49 years in good health and CMV-seropositive. Sequenced material: PBMCs. The V and J genes are TRBV6-5 and TRBJ2-7, with 8 bases aligning to TRBD2. The CDR3 is CASRLAEGTYEQYF. The DNA sequence reads TGTGCCAGCAGACTAGCGGAGGGGACCTACGAGCAGTACTTC.